Below, one TCR beta chain is given with its context. CDR1 and CDR2 from the germline V gene are SGHNT and YYREEE (reference sequence). The germline V and J ends were trimmed by 2 bases and 0 bases, with 5 bases remaining between them. This CDR3 is 14 amino acids long. In the authors' methods: Reference gene primers were amplified, and this amplification served to estimate nucleated cell counts. Sequencing used immunoSEQ multiplex PCR; TCRdb keeps in-frame clones, though not all of them. D and trimming were read from the DNA, whereas the V and J calls and clone size are those reported in that table. The sample lists 60,000 to 95,000 clones, about 74% seen once, with 2.6% in the top ten. The data were taken from a study of blood T cell repertoires in COVID-19. Study summary: There were acute and convalescent COVID-19 samples, and they came from the United States, Italy and Spain. PBMCs, B-cell-depleted T cells, or T cells provided the cDNA or gDNA that made up the material.

This sequence was found in a human donor with acute or convalescent COVID-19. The donor label of this sample is uncertain. The sample consisted of peripheral blood. This chain links TRBV5-4 with TRBJ2-2; no clear D. The DNA for the CDR3 is TGTGCCAGCAGCTTAGAGGCGAACACCGGGGAGCTGTTTTTT. Protein product: CASSLEANTGELFF.